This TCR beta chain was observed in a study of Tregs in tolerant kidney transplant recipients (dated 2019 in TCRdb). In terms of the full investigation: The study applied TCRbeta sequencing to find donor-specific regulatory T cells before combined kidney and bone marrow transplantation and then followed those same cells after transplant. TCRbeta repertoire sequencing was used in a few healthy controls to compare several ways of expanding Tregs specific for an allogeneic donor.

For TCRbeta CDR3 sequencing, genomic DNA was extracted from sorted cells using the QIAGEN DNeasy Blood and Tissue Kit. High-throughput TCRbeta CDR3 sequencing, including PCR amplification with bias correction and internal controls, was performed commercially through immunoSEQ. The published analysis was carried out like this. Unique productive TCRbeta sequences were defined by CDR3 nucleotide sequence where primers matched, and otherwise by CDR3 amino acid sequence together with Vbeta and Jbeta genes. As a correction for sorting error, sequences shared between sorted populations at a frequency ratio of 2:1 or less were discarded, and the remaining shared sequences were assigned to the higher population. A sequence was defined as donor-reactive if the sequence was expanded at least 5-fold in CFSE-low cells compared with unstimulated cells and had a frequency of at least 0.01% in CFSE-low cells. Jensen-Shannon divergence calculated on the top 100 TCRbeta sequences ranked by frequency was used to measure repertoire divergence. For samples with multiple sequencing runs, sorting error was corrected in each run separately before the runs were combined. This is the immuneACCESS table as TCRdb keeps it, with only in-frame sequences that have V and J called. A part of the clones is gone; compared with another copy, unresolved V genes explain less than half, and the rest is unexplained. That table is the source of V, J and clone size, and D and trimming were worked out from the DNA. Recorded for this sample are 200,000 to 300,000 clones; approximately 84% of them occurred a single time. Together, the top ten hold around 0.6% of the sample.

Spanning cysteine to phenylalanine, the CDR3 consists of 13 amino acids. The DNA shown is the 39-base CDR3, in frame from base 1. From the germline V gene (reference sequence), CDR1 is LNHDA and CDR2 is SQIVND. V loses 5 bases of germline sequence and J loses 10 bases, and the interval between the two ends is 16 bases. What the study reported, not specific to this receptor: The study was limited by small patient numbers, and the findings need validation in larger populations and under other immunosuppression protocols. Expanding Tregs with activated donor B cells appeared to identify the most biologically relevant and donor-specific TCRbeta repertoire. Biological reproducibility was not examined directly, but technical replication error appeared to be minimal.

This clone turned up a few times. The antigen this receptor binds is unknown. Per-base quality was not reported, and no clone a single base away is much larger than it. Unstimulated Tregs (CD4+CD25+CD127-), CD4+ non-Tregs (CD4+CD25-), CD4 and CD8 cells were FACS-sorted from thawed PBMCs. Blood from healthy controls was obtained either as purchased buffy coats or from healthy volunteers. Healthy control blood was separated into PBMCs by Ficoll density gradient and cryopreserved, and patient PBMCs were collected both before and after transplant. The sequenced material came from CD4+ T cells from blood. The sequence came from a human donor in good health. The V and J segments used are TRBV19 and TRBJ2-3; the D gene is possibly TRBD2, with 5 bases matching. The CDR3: CASSPRRGLPQYF. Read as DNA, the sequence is TGTGCCAGTAGTCCCCGGAGAGGACTGCCGCAGTATTTT.